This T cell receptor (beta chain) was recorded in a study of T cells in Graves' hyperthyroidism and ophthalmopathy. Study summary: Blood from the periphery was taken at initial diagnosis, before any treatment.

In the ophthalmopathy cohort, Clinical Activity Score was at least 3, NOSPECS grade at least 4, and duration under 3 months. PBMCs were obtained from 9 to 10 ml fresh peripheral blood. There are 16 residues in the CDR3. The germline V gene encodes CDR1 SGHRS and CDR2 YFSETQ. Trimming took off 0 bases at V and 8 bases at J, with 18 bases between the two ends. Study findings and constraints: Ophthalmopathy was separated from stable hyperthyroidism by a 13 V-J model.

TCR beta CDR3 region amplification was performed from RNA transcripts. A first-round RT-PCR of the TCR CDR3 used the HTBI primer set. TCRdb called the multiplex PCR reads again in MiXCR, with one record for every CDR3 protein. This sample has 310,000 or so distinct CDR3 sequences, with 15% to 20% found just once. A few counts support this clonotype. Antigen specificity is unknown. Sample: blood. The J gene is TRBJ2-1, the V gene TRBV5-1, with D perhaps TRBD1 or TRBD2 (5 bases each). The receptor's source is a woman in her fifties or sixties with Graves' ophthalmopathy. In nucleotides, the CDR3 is TGCGCCAGCAGCTTGGGGGGTATGGGGGTGTTCTATGAGCAGTTCTTC. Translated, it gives CASSLGGMGVFYEQFF.